The present T cell receptor beta chain was sequenced within a study of Graves' ophthalmopathy and Graves' hyperthyroidism. TCR beta CDR3 amplification used RNA transcripts. An opening RT-PCR round employed HTBI primers and preceded a second-round multiplex PCR. From the multiplex PCR reads, TCRdb called clonotypes with MiXCR, one entry per CDR3 protein. The table has 170,000 or so distinct CDR3 sequences, roughly 37% seen once. The V gene's germline CDR1 is MNHNS and CDR2 SASEGT. The CDR3 length is 17 residues. This clonotype was seen repeatedly, ten times or more. The junction departs from the called germline gene at one end, perhaps through a read error.

This clonotype was sampled from a woman between 40 and 55 years old with Graves' ophthalmopathy. The chain has TRBV6-1 and TRBJ1-5, with 7 bases that match TRBD1. Sequenced: peripheral blood. The CDR3 loop is CASTEMNRGGSNQPQHF. DNA of the CDR3: TGTGCCAGCACTGAAATGAACAGGGGTGGAAGCAATCAGCCCCAGCATTTT.